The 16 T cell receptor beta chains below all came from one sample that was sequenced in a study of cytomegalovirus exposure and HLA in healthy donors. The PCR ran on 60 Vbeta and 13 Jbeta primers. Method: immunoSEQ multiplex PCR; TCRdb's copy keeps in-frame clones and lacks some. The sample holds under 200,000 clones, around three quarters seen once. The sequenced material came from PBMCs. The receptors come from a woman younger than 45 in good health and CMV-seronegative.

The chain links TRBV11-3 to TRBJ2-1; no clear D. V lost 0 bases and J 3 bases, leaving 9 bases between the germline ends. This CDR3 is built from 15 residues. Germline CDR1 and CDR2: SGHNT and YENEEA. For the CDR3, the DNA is TGTGCCAGCAGCTTAGATTCTTCAGGCTACAATGAGCAGTTCTTC. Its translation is CASSLDSSGYNEQFF.

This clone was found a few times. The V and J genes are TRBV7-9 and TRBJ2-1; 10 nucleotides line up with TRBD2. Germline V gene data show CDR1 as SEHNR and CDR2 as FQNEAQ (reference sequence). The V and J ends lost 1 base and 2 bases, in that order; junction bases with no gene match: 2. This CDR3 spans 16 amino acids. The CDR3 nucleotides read TGTGCCAGCAGCTTAGATACTAGCGGGGCCTACAATGAGCAGTTCTTC. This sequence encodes CASSLDTSGAYNEQFF.

The CDR3 spells CASSHLGGGTGNTIYF. CDR3 nucleotide sequence: TGTGCCAGCAGCCACCTCGGGGGGGGTACTGGAAACACCATATATTTT. The chain uses TRBV4-2 and TRBJ1-3; perhaps TRBD1 as D (5 bases). Germline V gene lookup returns CDR1 LGHNA and CDR2 YNFKEQ. V lost 3 bases to trimming and J lost 2 bases, with 14 bases between them. The length of the CDR3 is 16 residues.

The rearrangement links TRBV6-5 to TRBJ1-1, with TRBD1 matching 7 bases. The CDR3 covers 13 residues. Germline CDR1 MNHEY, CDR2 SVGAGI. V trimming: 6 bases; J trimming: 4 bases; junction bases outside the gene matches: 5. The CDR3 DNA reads TGTGCCAGCAGAATCGCAGGGGGCACTGAAGCTTTCTTT. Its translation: CASRIAGGTEAFF.

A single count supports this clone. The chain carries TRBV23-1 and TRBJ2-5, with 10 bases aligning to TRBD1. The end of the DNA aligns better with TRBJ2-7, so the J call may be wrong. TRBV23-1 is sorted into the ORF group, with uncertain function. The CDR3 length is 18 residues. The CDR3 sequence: CASSQISLRTGGSYEQYF. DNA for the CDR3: TGCGCCAGCAGTCAAATATCCCTTAGGACAGGGGGCTCCTACGAGCAGTACTTC.

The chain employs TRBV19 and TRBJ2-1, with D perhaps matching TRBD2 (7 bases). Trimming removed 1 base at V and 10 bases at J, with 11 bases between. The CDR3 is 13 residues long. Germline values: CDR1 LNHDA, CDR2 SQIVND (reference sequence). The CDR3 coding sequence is TGTGCCAGTAGTATAGTGGGGGGGCGGGAGCAGTTCTTC. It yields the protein CASSIVGGREQFF.

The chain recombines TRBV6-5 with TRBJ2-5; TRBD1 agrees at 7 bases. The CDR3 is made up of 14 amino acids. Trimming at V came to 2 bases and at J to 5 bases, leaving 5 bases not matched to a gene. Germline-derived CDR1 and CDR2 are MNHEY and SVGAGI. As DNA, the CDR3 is TGTGCCAGCAGTTACCAGACAGGGCGGGAGACCCAGTACTTC. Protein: CASSYQTGRETQYF.

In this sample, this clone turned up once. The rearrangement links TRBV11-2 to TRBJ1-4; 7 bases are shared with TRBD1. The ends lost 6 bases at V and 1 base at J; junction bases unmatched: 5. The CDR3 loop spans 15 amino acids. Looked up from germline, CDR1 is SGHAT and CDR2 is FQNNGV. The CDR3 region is CASRSRQGTNEKLFF. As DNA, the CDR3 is TGTGCCAGCAGAAGCCGACAGGGAACTAATGAAAAACTGTTTTTT.

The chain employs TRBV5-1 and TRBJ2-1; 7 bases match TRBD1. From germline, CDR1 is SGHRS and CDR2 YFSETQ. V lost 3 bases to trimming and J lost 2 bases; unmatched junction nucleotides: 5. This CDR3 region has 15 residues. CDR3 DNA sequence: TGCGCCAGCAGCTCCGGGACAGCGACCTACAATGAGCAGTTCTTC. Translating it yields CASSSGTATYNEQFF. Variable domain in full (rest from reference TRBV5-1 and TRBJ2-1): KAGVTQTPRYLIKTRGQQVTLSCSPISGHRSVSWYQQTPGQGLQFLFEYFSETQRNKGNFPGRFSGRQFSNSRSEMNVSTLELGDSALYLCASSSGTATYNEQFFGPGTRLTVL.

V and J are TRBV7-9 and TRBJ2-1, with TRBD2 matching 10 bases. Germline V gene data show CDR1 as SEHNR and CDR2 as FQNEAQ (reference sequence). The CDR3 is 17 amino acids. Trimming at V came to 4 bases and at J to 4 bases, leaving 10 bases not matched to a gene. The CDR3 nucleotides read TGTGCCAGCAGCTCTCAAGCGGGGGGGGATTGGTACAATGAGCAGTTCTTC. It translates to CASSSQAGGDWYNEQFF. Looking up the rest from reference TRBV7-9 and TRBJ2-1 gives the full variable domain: DTGVSQNPRHKITKRGQNVTFRCDPISEHNRLYWYRQTLGQGPEFLTYFQNEAQLEKSRLLSDRFSAERPKGSFSTLEIQRTEQGDSAMYLCASSSQAGGDWYNEQFFGPGTRLTVL.

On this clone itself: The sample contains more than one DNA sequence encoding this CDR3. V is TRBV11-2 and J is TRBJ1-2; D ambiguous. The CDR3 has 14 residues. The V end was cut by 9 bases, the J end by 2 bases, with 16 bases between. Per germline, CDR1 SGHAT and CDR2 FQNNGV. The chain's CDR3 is CASSTRPANYGYTF. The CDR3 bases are TGTGCCAGTAGTACTAGGCCAGCCAACTATGGCTACACCTTC.

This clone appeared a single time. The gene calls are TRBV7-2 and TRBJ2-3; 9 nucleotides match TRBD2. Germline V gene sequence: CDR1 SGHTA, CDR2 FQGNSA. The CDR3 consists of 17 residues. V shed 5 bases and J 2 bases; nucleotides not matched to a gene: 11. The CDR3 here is CASSPTGGTSSTDTQYF. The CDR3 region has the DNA TGTGCCAGCAGCCCAACGGGAGGGACTAGCTCCACAGATACGCAGTATTTT.

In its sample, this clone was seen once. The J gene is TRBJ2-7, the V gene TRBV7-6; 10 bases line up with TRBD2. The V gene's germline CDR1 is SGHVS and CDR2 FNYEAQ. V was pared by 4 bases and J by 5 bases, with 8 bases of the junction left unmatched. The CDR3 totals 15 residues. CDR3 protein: CASSSAGGTYDEQYF. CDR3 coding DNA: TGTGCCAGCAGCTCAGCGGGAGGGACTTACGACGAGCAGTACTTC.

The CDR3 DNA sequence: TGTGCCAGCAGCCCCCGACAGGGTTTGACTGAGCAGTTCTTC. Protein: CASSPRQGLTEQFF. The chain couples TRBV5-4 to TRBJ2-1, with 7 bases matching TRBD1. V trimming: 4 bases; J trimming: 9 bases; junction bases outside the gene matches: 10. Germline V gives CDR1 SGHNT, CDR2 YYREEE (reference sequence). This CDR3 has 14 amino acids.

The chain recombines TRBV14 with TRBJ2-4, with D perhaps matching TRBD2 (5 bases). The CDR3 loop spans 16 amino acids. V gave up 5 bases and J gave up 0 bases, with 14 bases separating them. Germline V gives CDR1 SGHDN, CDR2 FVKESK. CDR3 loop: CASSVSGLLAKNIQYF. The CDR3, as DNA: TGTGCCAGCAGCGTGAGTGGACTGCTAGCCAAAAACATTCAGTACTTC.

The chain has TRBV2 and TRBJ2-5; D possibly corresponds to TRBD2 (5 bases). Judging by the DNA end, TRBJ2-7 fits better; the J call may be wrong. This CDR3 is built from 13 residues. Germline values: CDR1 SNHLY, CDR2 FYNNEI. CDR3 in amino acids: CQSRYGLSYEQYF. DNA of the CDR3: TGTCAGTCGCGCTACGGACTCTCCTACGAGCAGTACTTC.